A selection of T cell receptor beta chains follows, all from one sample in a study of technical replicates of blood from several donors. The repertoire was sequenced with immunoSEQ multiplex PCR; TCRdb's copy has only in-frame clones and lacks some. The sample lists fewer than 85,000 clones; 90% to 95% were seen once. Sequencing was performed on T cells isolated from PBMCs. These receptors were obtained from a human donor in good health. Each CDR3 is given with its conserved first and last residue.

j_call	v_call	cdr3_aa
TRBJ2-7	TRBV6-5	CASSPVGASGEQYF
TRBJ2-3	TRBV30	CAWSGAGTQYF
TRBJ2-3	TRBV5-1	CASRSGDGGDTQYF
TRBJ2-7	TRBV5-5	CASSPQSGRYEQYF
TRBJ2-1	TRBV6-1	CASSEIYNEQFF
TRBJ2-7	TRBV4-2	CASSQGFSLDYEQYF
TRBJ2-7	TRBV10-3	CAISESTGGDEQYF
TRBJ1-2	TRBV19	CASNLPRDPNYGYTF
TRBJ2-3	TRBV15	CATSAAWGVFSTDTQYF
TRBJ2-5	TRBV11-2	CASSRISGGKETQYF
TRBJ2-7	TRBV29-1	CSVESGTGIYEQYF
TRBJ2-1	TRBV11-3	CASSPRQGSNEQFF
TRBJ1-1	TRBV6-1	CACHRQGAYTEAFF
TRBJ2-7	TRBV28	CASRPLGGGVHEQYF
TRBJ1-2	TRBV28	CASSLNRGSGYTF
TRBJ1-4	TRBV11-3	CASSYTSWKGGEKLFF
TRBJ2-3	TRBV5-1	CASSSTGGSDTQYF
TRBJ1-5	TRBV19	CASSMSLILPIPQPQHF
TRBJ1-1	TRBV11-3	CASSRGGVRGNTEAFF
TRBJ2-1	TRBV5-1	CASSLSAGGNNEQFF
TRBJ2-3	TRBV9	CASSAPSTDTQYF
TRBJ2-2	TRBV7-9	CASSLRGENTGELFF
TRBJ1-2	TRBV6-6	CASSKSGSDGYTF
TRBJ1-2	TRBV4-2	CASSQDLGGQRTSNYGYTF
TRBJ2-3	TRBV4-1	CASSQDFSGGTDTQYF
TRBJ2-2	TRBV7-9	CASSFQEGFTEANTGELFF
TRBJ2-7	TRBV13	CASSHRTSGGSYEQYF